This is a list of T cell receptor beta chains from one sample in a study of blood T cell repertoires in COVID-19. Profiled with immunoSEQ multiplex PCR; TCRdb holds only in-frame clones, not every one. The sample gives approximately 490,000 clones, 87% of which show up once; 0.7% is in the top ten. Sample: PBMCs or T cells enriched from blood (not recorded which). These TCRs come from a woman aged 18-35 years who had recovered from COVID-19. Both conserved end residues are part of each CDR3. The D gene is left open where the match is weak. A row's size may be missing; if present it is once, few, many or a size class.

clone size: -
J gene: TRBJ2-7
D gene: -
V gene: TRBV18
CDR3 protein: CASSPRGTVSYEQYF
CDR3 DNA: TGTGCCAGCTCACCAAGGGGGACGGTGTCCTACGAGCAGTACTTC

clone size: -
J gene: TRBJ2-7
D gene: TRBD1
V gene: TRBV10-2
CDR3 protein: CASSPLRATGDSYEQYF
CDR3 DNA: TGCGCCAGCAGTCCCCTAAGGGCGACAGGGGACTCCTACGAGCAGTACTTC

clone size: -
J gene: TRBJ2-4
D gene: -
V gene: TRBV6-4
CDR3 protein: CASSPKVRDSIPAKNIQYF
CDR3 DNA: TGTGCCAGTAGCCCGAAGGTCCGGGACTCCATCCCAGCCAAAAACATTCAGTACTTC

clone size: -
J gene: TRBJ2-5
D gene: TRBD1
V gene: TRBV6-6
CDR3 protein: CASSPPGQGRETQYF
CDR3 DNA: TGTGCCAGCAGTCCTCCGGGACAGGGTCGGGAGACCCAGTACTTC

clone size: -
J gene: TRBJ2-1
D gene: -
V gene: TRBV2
CDR3 protein: CASNSWGADEQFF
CDR3 DNA: TGTGCCAGCAATAGCTGGGGCGCAGATGAGCAGTTCTTC

clone size: -
J gene: TRBJ1-2
D gene: -
V gene: TRBV7-9
CDR3 protein: CASSLGLEGYTF
CDR3 DNA: TGTGCCAGCAGCTTAGGTTTAGAAGGCTACACCTTC

clone size: few
J gene: TRBJ1-5
D gene: -
V gene: TRBV2
CDR3 protein: CASTWTENQPQHF
CDR3 DNA: TGTGCCAGCACCTGGACAGAAAATCAGCCCCAGCATTTT

clone size: -
J gene: TRBJ1-4
D gene: TRBD1
V gene: TRBV3-1/TRBV3-2
CDR3 protein: CASSLDRGRSEKLFF
CDR3 DNA: TGTGCCAGCAGCCTGGACAGGGGGCGTAGTGAAAAACTGTTTTTT

clone size: -
J gene: TRBJ2-2
D gene: -
V gene: TRBV4-1
CDR3 protein: CASSQASRALISEGAGELFF
CDR3 DNA: TGCGCCAGCAGCCAAGCCAGCCGAGCACTTATATCAGAGGGGGCCGGGGAGCTGTTTTTT

clone size: -
J gene: TRBJ2-3
D gene: TRBD2
V gene: TRBV2
CDR3 protein: CASSELAVTDTQYF
CDR3 DNA: TGTGCCAGCAGTGAACTAGCGGTCACAGATACGCAGTATTTT

clone size: -
J gene: TRBJ2-3
D gene: -
V gene: TRBV18
CDR3 protein: CASSELRGSTDTQYF
CDR3 DNA: TGTGCCAGCTCAGAGCTCAGGGGAAGCACAGATACGCAGTATTTT

clone size: -
J gene: TRBJ1-2
D gene: TRBD1
V gene: TRBV30
CDR3 protein: CAWSPPDRGPIGYTF
CDR3 DNA: TGTGCCTGGAGTCCCCCCGACAGGGGGCCAATTGGCTACACCTTC

clone size: -
J gene: TRBJ2-3
D gene: TRBD2
V gene: TRBV9
CDR3 protein: CASSVVAGVGTDTQYF
CDR3 DNA: TGTGCCAGCAGCGTAGTCGCGGGGGTTGGCACAGATACGCAGTATTTT

clone size: -
J gene: TRBJ2-3
D gene: -
V gene: TRBV4-1
CDR3 protein: CASSPRVGDTQYF
CDR3 DNA: TGCGCCAGCAGCCCCAGGGTGGGGGATACGCAGTATTTT

clone size: -
J gene: TRBJ2-1
D gene: TRBD2
V gene: TRBV6-4
CDR3 protein: CASSEAGGPNEQFF
CDR3 DNA: TGTGCCAGCAGTGAAGCGGGGGGTCCTAATGAGCAGTTCTTC

clone size: once
J gene: TRBJ2-7
D gene: TRBD1
V gene: TRBV29-1
CDR3 protein: CSARGTGAYEQYF
CDR3 DNA: TGCAGCGCTCGGGGGACAGGGGCCTACGAGCAGTACTTC

clone size: -
J gene: TRBJ1-2
D gene: -
V gene: TRBV5-1
CDR3 protein: CASSSSHYGYTF
CDR3 DNA: TGCGCCAGCAGCTCGTCCCACTATGGCTACACCTTC

clone size: once
J gene: TRBJ2-2
D gene: TRBD1
V gene: TRBV12-3/TRBV12-4
CDR3 protein: CASSTGVGELFF
CDR3 DNA: TGTGCCAGCAGTACAGGGGTCGGGGAGCTGTTTTTT

clone size: -
J gene: TRBJ2-3
D gene: -
V gene: TRBV11-2
CDR3 protein: CASSQMITSGTDTQYF
CDR3 DNA: TGTGCCAGCAGCCAAATGATAACCAGCGGCACAGATACGCAGTATTTT

clone size: -
J gene: TRBJ1-2
D gene: -
V gene: TRBV4-1
CDR3 protein: CASSPGGRGSARNYGYTF
CDR3 DNA: TGCGCCAGCAGCCCGGGAGGGCGCGGCAGCGCCCGTAACTATGGCTACACCTTC

clone size: -
J gene: TRBJ1-5
D gene: -
V gene: TRBV28
CDR3 protein: CANSQGISNQPQHF
CDR3 DNA: TGTGCCAATTCACAGGGAATTAGCAATCAGCCCCAGCATTTT

clone size: -
J gene: TRBJ1-5
D gene: -
V gene: TRBV7-6
CDR3 protein: CASSPGQGSNQPQHF
CDR3 DNA: TGTGCCAGCAGCCCCGGGCAGGGTAGCAATCAGCCCCAGCATTTT

clone size: -
J gene: TRBJ2-5
D gene: TRBD2
V gene: TRBV12-5
CDR3 protein: CASALRLAGLETQYF
CDR3 DNA: TGTGCTAGTGCCCTAAGACTAGCGGGGCTGGAGACCCAGTACTTC

clone size: -
J gene: TRBJ1-1
D gene: TRBD1
V gene: TRBV14
CDR3 protein: CASRPFDRVVGGFEAFF
CDR3 DNA: TGTGCCAGCAGGCCTTTCGACAGGGTAGTCGGGGGCTTTGAAGCTTTCTTT

clone size: -
J gene: TRBJ2-2
D gene: TRBD1
V gene: TRBV5-4
CDR3 protein: CASSPTGTVNTGELFF
CDR3 DNA: TGTGCCAGCAGCCCAACCGGGACAGTTAACACCGGGGAGCTGTTTTTT

clone size: once
J gene: TRBJ2-7
D gene: TRBD1
V gene: TRBV6-4
CDR3 protein: CASSVGDRVYEQYF
CDR3 DNA: TGTGCCAGCAGTGTAGGGGACAGGGTTTACGAGCAGTACTTC

clone size: -
J gene: TRBJ2-2
D gene: -
V gene: TRBV9
CDR3 protein: CASTAATNTGELFF
CDR3 DNA: TGTGCCAGCACCGCGGCTACGAACACCGGGGAGCTGTTTTTT

clone size: -
J gene: TRBJ2-7
D gene: -
V gene: TRBV1
CDR3 protein: CTSSQDHVTGRSNYEQYF
CDR3 DNA: TGCACCAGCAGCCAAGATCATGTAACAGGGAGAAGTAATTACGAGCAGTACTTC

clone size: -
J gene: TRBJ1-2
D gene: TRBD1
V gene: TRBV4-1
CDR3 protein: CASSRATGGVNYGYTF
CDR3 DNA: TGCGCCAGCAGCCGCGCGACAGGGGGGGTAAACTATGGCTACACCTTC

clone size: -
J gene: TRBJ1-2
D gene: -
V gene: TRBV28
CDR3 protein: CATQGRSDNVGYTF
CDR3 DNA: TGTGCCACCCAAGGGAGGAGCGATAACGTGGGCTACACCTTC

clone size: once
J gene: TRBJ2-1
D gene: -
V gene: TRBV19
CDR3 protein: CATKSLQESSYNEQFF
CDR3 DNA: TGTGCCACCAAATCCTTACAGGAGAGCTCCTACAATGAGCAGTTCTTC

clone size: -
J gene: TRBJ2-7
D gene: -
V gene: TRBV6-5
CDR3 protein: CASGAPTSSYEQYF
CDR3 DNA: TGTGCCAGCGGAGCCCCCACGAGCTCCTACGAGCAGTACTTC

clone size: -
J gene: TRBJ2-7
D gene: -
V gene: TRBV10-3
CDR3 protein: CAITSQGSYEQYF
CDR3 DNA: TGTGCCATCACCTCACAGGGTTCCTACGAGCAGTACTTC

clone size: -
J gene: TRBJ2-7
D gene: TRBD1
V gene: TRBV5-1
CDR3 protein: CASSSGTALYEQYF
CDR3 DNA: TGCGCCAGCAGCTCTGGGACAGCGCTCTACGAGCAGTACTTC

clone size: -
J gene: TRBJ2-2
D gene: -
V gene: TRBV18
CDR3 protein: CASSPRRGEDTGELFF
CDR3 DNA: TGTGCCAGCTCACCAAGACGCGGGGAAGACACCGGGGAGCTGTTTTTT

clone size: -
J gene: TRBJ2-2
D gene: -
V gene: TRBV2
CDR3 protein: CASSEVITGELFF
CDR3 DNA: TGTGCCAGCAGTGAAGTCATCACCGGGGAGCTGTTTTTT

clone size: -
J gene: TRBJ1-6
D gene: -
V gene: TRBV2
CDR3 protein: CASSEYGQDNNSPLHF
CDR3 DNA: TGTGCCAGCAGTGAATATGGGCAGGATAATAATTCACCCCTCCACTTT

clone size: -
J gene: TRBJ1-4
D gene: TRBD1
V gene: TRBV30
CDR3 protein: CAWSRQGNEKLFF
CDR3 DNA: TGTGCCTGGAGTCGACAGGGTAATGAAAAACTGTTTTTT

clone size: -
J gene: TRBJ1-2
D gene: -
V gene: TRBV2
CDR3 protein: CASSESDRSYTF
CDR3 DNA: TGTGCCAGCAGTGAAAGTGATAGAAGCTACACCTTC

clone size: -
J gene: TRBJ1-5
D gene: -
V gene: TRBV27
CDR3 protein: CASSPFRSNQPQHF
CDR3 DNA: TGTGCCAGCAGTCCCTTCCGTAGCAATCAGCCCCAGCATTTT

clone size: -
J gene: TRBJ2-7
D gene: TRBD2
V gene: TRBV19
CDR3 protein: CASRDLAGYEQYF
CDR3 DNA: TGTGCCAGTAGGGATCTAGCGGGGTACGAGCAGTACTTC

clone size: -
J gene: TRBJ2-3
D gene: TRBD1
V gene: TRBV19
CDR3 protein: CASSPWAQGTSNTQYF
CDR3 DNA: TGTGCCAGTAGTCCGTGGGCACAGGGGACCTCGAATACGCAGTATTTT

clone size: -
J gene: TRBJ2-1
D gene: TRBD2
V gene: TRBV4-1
CDR3 protein: CASSPQLGLVSNEQFF
CDR3 DNA: TGCGCCAGCAGCCCCCAACTAGGACTAGTGAGTAATGAGCAGTTCTTC

clone size: -
J gene: TRBJ1-4
D gene: TRBD1
V gene: TRBV9
CDR3 protein: CASSRSGGTNEKLFF
CDR3 DNA: TGTGCCAGCAGCCGCTCAGGGGGGACTAATGAAAAACTGTTTTTT

clone size: -
J gene: TRBJ2-1
D gene: -
V gene: TRBV10-3
CDR3 protein: CAIKNGDGGSSYNEQFF
CDR3 DNA: TGTGCCATCAAGAACGGGGATGGGGGGAGCTCCTACAATGAGCAGTTCTTC

clone size: few
J gene: TRBJ1-5
D gene: -
V gene: TRBV27
CDR3 protein: CASKQGAYSNQPQHF
CDR3 DNA: TGTGCCAGCAAGCAAGGGGCTTATAGCAATCAGCCCCAGCATTTT